This T cell receptor beta chain was identified in a study of blood T cell repertoires in COVID-19. Overall study context: The study drew acute and convalescent COVID-19 samples from the United States, Italy and Spain. T cells, B-cell-depleted T cells, or PBMCs supplied cDNA or gDNA.

Original analysis: Estimation of nucleated cell counts relied on the amplification of reference gene primers. TCRdb's copy holds only in-frame clones and misses some; the assay was immunoSEQ multiplex PCR. V, J and clone size are those of that table, while D and trimming were read from the DNA. Here the sample spans some 76,000 clones, around four fifths being singletons. Sequencing was performed on peripheral blood. The sequence came from a human donor in a cohort sampled during active COVID-19.

This chain's CDR3 is CASSVAAGQYTQYF. CDR3 DNA: TGTGCCAGCAGCGTAGCTGCCGGACAATATACGCAGTATTTT. This chain joins TRBV9 and TRBJ2-3, with a possible D match to TRBD1 (5 bases). From germline, CDR1 is SGDLS and CDR2 YYNGEE. The CDR3 spans 14 residues. V was cut by 0 bases and J by 7 bases, with 12 bases left in between.